The clone carrying this T cell receptor beta chain was counted only a few times. Its matching antigen is unknown. Since no conserved phenylalanine or tryptophan closes the CDR3, a read error is the likely cause. These data originate in a study of blood T cells in healthy people across ages. A second PCR, run for roughly 7 to 12 cycles, used a sample-barcoded 5' primer plus a J-beta primer mix. A template-switch adaptor that had 12 random nucleotides put a tag on each cDNA molecule. MiXCR was run by TCRdb on the 5' RACE reads, yielding one entry per CDR3 protein. The sample yields some 690,000 distinct CDR3 sequences, about a fifth seen once. CDR1 and CDR2 from the germline V gene are MNHEY and SVGAGI. Trimming pared 0 bases from V and 11 bases from J, leaving 13 bases between. The CDR3 has 13 amino acids. Whole-study findings and limits: Diversity was higher, and naive CD4+ cells more numerous, in long-lived donors than in aged donors. A roughly linear age-dependent decrease characterized TCR beta diversity per million T cells. Unknown CMV status may confound age-related changes in expanded clones.

The sequencing sample was made of blood. The chain recombines TRBV6-5 with TRBJ2-5; D is unresolved. This TCR came from a man in his 70s in good health. Written as DNA, the CDR3 is TGTGCCAGCAGTTACTCGTCTACCGAGGAGCAGTACGTC. Amino acids: CASSYSSTEEQYV.